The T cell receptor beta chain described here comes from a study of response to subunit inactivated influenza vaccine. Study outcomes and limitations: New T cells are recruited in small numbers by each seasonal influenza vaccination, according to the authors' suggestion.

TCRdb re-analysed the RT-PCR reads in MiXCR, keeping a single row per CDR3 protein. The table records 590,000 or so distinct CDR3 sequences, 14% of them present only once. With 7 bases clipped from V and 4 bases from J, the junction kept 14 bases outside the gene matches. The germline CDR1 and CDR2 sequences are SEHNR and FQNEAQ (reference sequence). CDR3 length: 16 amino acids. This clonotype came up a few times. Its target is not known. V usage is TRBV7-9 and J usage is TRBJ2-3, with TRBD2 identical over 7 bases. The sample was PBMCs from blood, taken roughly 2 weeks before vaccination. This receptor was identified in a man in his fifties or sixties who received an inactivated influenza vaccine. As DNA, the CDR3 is TGTGCCAGCACCCGAGCTAGTGGCGGGAGAGCAGATACGCAGTATTTT. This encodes CASTRASGGRADTQYF.